Each of the 32 T cell receptor beta chains below was sequenced from the same sample in a study of blood T cell repertoires in COVID-19. Sequencing was performed with immunoSEQ multiplex PCR; in TCRdb, only in-frame clones are kept and a portion is missing. The repertoire holds under 450,000 clones, roughly 87% seen once, with about 2.7% in the top ten. Sequences were obtained from PBMCs or T cells enriched from blood (not recorded which). The receptors shown here come from a woman aged 30 to 39 who had recovered from COVID-19.

The genes are TRBV18 and TRBJ2-1; the match to TRBD1 covers 10 bases. V trimming: 3 bases; J trimming: 8 bases; junction bases outside the gene matches: 4. CDR1 is KGHSH and CDR2 is LQKENI in the germline V gene. The CDR3 contains 14 residues. The DNA of the CDR3 is TGTGCCAGCTCACCCTTGGACAGGGGGGATGAGCAGTTCTTC. This sequence encodes CASSPLDRGDEQFF.

The chain couples TRBV5-1 to TRBJ1-1, with D possibly being TRBD1 (6 bases). In germline, CDR1 is SGHRS, CDR2 YFSETQ. The V end was cut by 4 bases, the J end by 5 bases, with 15 bases between. There are 14 residues in the CDR3. The CDR3 DNA is TGCGCCAGCAGCCAAATACAGGGAGGGACTGAAGCTTTCTTT. Its translation is CASSQIQGGTEAFF.

The chain joins TRBV2 to TRBJ2-2, with D possibly being TRBD2 (5 bases). The CDR3 covers 15 residues. V lost 5 bases and J 2 bases, leaving 12 bases between the germline ends. Per the germline V gene, CDR1 is SNHLY and CDR2 is FYNNEI. In nucleotides, the CDR3 is TGTGCCAGCAGTCCCCGGGGAGACAACACCGGGGAGCTGTTTTTT. It encodes CASSPRGDNTGELFF.

The V gene is TRBV28, the J gene TRBJ1-1; 9 bases fit TRBD1. This CDR3 region has 15 residues. Germline V gene data show CDR1 as MDHEN and CDR2 as SYDVKM. V shed 5 bases and J 5 bases; nucleotides not matched to a gene: 9. CDR3 DNA sequence: TGTGCCAGCAGTCCCTGGACAGGGGAGGAGACTGAAGCTTTCTTT. Amino acid sequence: CASSPWTGEETEAFF.

This sequence joins TRBV25-1 and TRBJ1-5; 9 nucleotides agree with TRBD1. V was pared by 2 bases and J by 7 bases, with 3 bases of the junction left unmatched. This CDR3 is built from 14 residues. The germline V gene encodes CDR1 MGHDK and CDR2 SYGVNS. CDR3 residues: CASSETGGGQPQHF. CDR3 bases: TGTGCCAGCAGTGAAACAGGGGGCGGCCAGCCCCAGCATTTT.

V usage is TRBV7-9 and J usage is TRBJ1-4, with a weak D call TRBD1 (6 bases). This CDR3 has 19 amino acids. The V gene's germline CDR1 is SEHNR and CDR2 FQNEAQ (reference sequence). Trimming removed 5 bases from V and 5 bases from J, with 27 bases in between. CDR3 DNA: TGTGCCAGCAGCATGAAACAGGGAGAACCGGCTCATTCGAATGAAAAACTGTTTTTT. Translated, it gives CASSMKQGEPAHSNEKLFF.

This clone was found a few times. The chain employs TRBV19 and TRBJ2-5; tentative D call: TRBD1 (7 bases). The CDR3 contains 14 residues. Between the trimmed V and J ends, which lost 6 bases and 1 base, there was a span of 12 bases. The germline CDR1 and CDR2 sequences are LNHDA and SQIVND (reference sequence). The CDR3 is CASSSQGGQETQYF. DNA for the CDR3: TGTGCCAGTAGCTCGCAGGGGGGCCAAGAGACCCAGTACTTC.

The chain couples TRBV11-1 to TRBJ1-1, with TRBD1 as a possible D gene (5 bases). This CDR3 region has 15 residues. V lost 5 bases, J lost 3 bases, and 16 bases lay in between. Germline V gene lookup returns CDR1 SGHAT and CDR2 FQDESV (reference sequence). CDR3 sequence: CASSEDNRPYTEAFF. CDR3 sequence (DNA): TGTGCCAGCAGCGAGGATAACAGGCCGTACACTGAAGCTTTCTTT.

The chain has TRBV6-6 and TRBJ2-1, with D perhaps matching TRBD2 (6 bases). The germline CDR1 and CDR2 sequences are MNHNY and SVGAGI (reference sequence). V gave up 2 bases and J gave up 8 bases, with 13 bases separating them. This CDR3 is 14 amino acids long. CDR3 in DNA: TGTGCCAGCAGTTACACGGGGGAGCAGGATGAGCAGTTCTTC. It encodes CASSYTGEQDEQFF.

The V and J genes are TRBV2 and TRBJ2-3, with D perhaps TRBD1 (6 bases). CDR1 is SNHLY, CDR2 FYNNEI, per germline. The CDR3 length is 11 residues. V was clipped by 7 bases and J by 6 bases, with 8 bases between them. The CDR3 spells CASIRGDTQYF. CDR3 in DNA: TGTGCCAGCATAAGGGGGGATACGCAGTATTTT.

The V gene is TRBV5-8, the J gene TRBJ2-3; D perhaps matches TRBD2 (5 bases). This CDR3 comprises 14 residues. CDR1 SGHTS and CDR2 YDEGEE come from the germline V gene. Trimming took 0 bases from V and 2 from J, leaving 7 bases between them. The CDR3: CASSLGTDTDTQYF. CDR3 sequence (DNA): TGTGCCAGCAGCTTGGGGACTGACACAGATACGCAGTATTTT.

V and J are TRBV13 and TRBJ1-1; 7 bases are a match to TRBD1. V was clipped by 6 bases and J by 1 base; unmatched bases: 2. The CDR3 is 13 amino acids. CDR1 is PRHDT and CDR2 is FYEKMQ in the germline V gene (reference sequence). CDR3 amino acids: CASRRQGNTEAFF. As DNA, the CDR3 is TGTGCCAGCAGAAGACAGGGGAACACTGAAGCTTTCTTT.

The chain carries TRBV6-5 and TRBJ2-2; tentative D call: TRBD1 (7 bases). The CDR3 sequence is 15 residues long. Per the germline V gene, CDR1 is MNHEY and CDR2 is SVGAGI. Trimming pared 8 bases from V and 1 base from J, leaving 14 bases between. For the CDR3, the DNA is TGTGCCAGCGCTGGCCAGGGGGGGAACACCGGGGAGCTGTTTTTT. Translating it yields CASAGQGGNTGELFF.

The V gene is TRBV15, the J gene TRBJ1-1; D is ambiguous. This CDR3 is 16 amino acids long. CDR1 is LNHNV and CDR2 is YYDKDF in the germline V gene (reference sequence). V lost 0 bases to trimming and J lost 1 base, with 12 bases between them. For the CDR3, the DNA is TGTGCCACCAGCAGAGATCTGCCATCAGAGAACACTGAAGCTTTCTTT. Translating it yields CATSRDLPSENTEAFF.

This clone was seen once. The chain carries TRBV21-1 and TRBJ1-1; TRBD1, the table's D call, was not compared with the DNA. TRBV21-1 is a pseudogene. The CDR3 is 14 residues long. This chain's CDR3 is CASSKSGKGTEAFF. The CDR3 region has the DNA TGTGCCAGCAGCAAATCAGGGAAGGGCACTGAAGCTTTCTTT.

The rearrangement links TRBV19 to TRBJ1-5; 8 positions match TRBD1. J was trimmed by 10 bases and V by 1 base; bases with no gene match: 15. Germline CDR1 reads LNHDA; CDR2 reads SQIVND (reference sequence). This CDR3 is 17 amino acids long. CDR3 sequence reads: CASSIGSGGTGFYPQHF. The CDR3 nucleotides are TGTGCCAGTAGTATAGGGTCTGGTGGGACAGGCTTCTATCCCCAGCATTTT.

In nucleotides, the CDR3 is TGTGCCTGGAGTGGGCAGTTCTATGGCTACACCTTC. This codes for CAWSGQFYGYTF. V is TRBV30 and J is TRBJ1-2; D is unclear. V dropped 1 base and J dropped 4 bases, with 7 bases sitting between them. Germline-derived CDR1 and CDR2 are GTSNPN and SVGIG (reference sequence). The CDR3 consists of 12 residues.

This clone was detected only once. The chain couples TRBV10-3 to TRBJ1-5; TRBD1 is a possible D gene (5 bases). The CDR3 is 13 amino acids. The germline gives CDR1 ENHRY, CDR2 SYGVKD. The V end lost 0 bases, the J end lost 8 bases, and 8 bases lay between the germline ends. The DNA of the CDR3 is TGTGCCATCAGTGAGTCGGGGGGAGAGCCCCAGCATTTT. This gives the protein CAISESGGEPQHF.

This clone was counted a single time. This chain links TRBV7-8 with TRBJ2-2, with D maybe TRBD1 (5 bases). CDR3 length equals 15 residues. Deletions cut 5 bases from V and 3 bases from J, with 13 bases between. In germline, CDR1 is SGHVS, CDR2 FQNEAQ. CDR3 amino acids: CASSPLGQDTGELFF. The CDR3, as DNA: TGTGCCAGCAGCCCGCTGGGGCAAGACACCGGGGAGCTGTTTTTT.

The chain links TRBV7-9 to TRBJ1-2; 11 bases fit TRBD1. Germline V gene data show CDR1 as SEHNR and CDR2 as FQNEAQ (reference sequence). J lost 3 bases, V lost 5 bases, and 11 bases had no gene match. The CDR3 consists of 17 residues. The CDR3 sequence: CASSPRTGGASDYGYTF. The CDR3 DNA sequence: TGTGCCAGCAGCCCTCGGACAGGGGGCGCGTCGGACTATGGCTACACCTTC.

This CDR3 reads CASSEQGLNTGELFF. The CDR3 coding sequence is TGTGCCAGCAGCGAACAGGGATTAAACACCGGGGAGCTGTTTTTT. This chain uses TRBV2 with TRBJ2-2, with D tentatively TRBD1 (6 bases). Per the germline V gene, CDR1 is SNHLY and CDR2 is FYNNEI. There are 15 residues in the CDR3. The V gene lost 6 bases and the J gene lost 2 bases, with 13 bases spanning the gap.

The rearrangement uses TRBV6-5 and TRBJ1-1, with a possible D match to TRBD1 (5 bases). Looked up from germline, CDR1 is MNHEY and CDR2 is SVGAGI. Trimming cost V 8 bases and J 11 bases, with 21 bases left between them. The CDR3 totals 13 residues. The CDR3 is CASPYARGGRAFF. CDR3 coding DNA: TGTGCCAGCCCTTACGCAAGGGGAGGTCGGGCTTTCTTT.

The chain employs TRBV5-5 and TRBJ1-1, with 8 bases fitting TRBD1. This CDR3 is 18 amino acids long. Germline values: CDR1 SGHKS, CDR2 YYEKEE (reference sequence). V dropped 1 base and J dropped 1; count of bases not matched to a gene: 12. The CDR3 protein is CASSLSGGYRGSNTEAFF. The CDR3 region has the DNA TGTGCCAGCAGCTTGAGCGGGGGGTACAGGGGGTCGAACACTGAAGCTTTCTTT.

The genes are TRBV7-3 and TRBJ2-1; 9 bases are a match to TRBD2. The trim removed 5 bases at V and 1 base at J, leaving 3 bases unmatched. Germline-derived CDR1 and CDR2 are SGHTA and FQGTGA. The CDR3 totals 15 residues. This chain's CDR3 is CASSQLAGSYNEQFF. DNA for the CDR3: TGTGCCAGCAGCCAACTAGCGGGTTCCTACAATGAGCAGTTCTTC. Combining the CDR3 with reference TRBV7-3 and TRBJ2-1 gives the whole variable domain GAGVSQTPSNKVTEKGKYVELRCDPISGHTALYWYRQSLGQGPEFLIYFQGTGAADDSGLPNDRFFAVRPEGSVSTLKIQRTERGDSAVYLCASSQLAGSYNEQFFGPGTRLTVL.

The CDR3 loop reads CASSLSTTRRGTIYF. CDR3 bases: TGTGCCAGCAGTTTATCAACGACTCGGCGGGGCACCATATATTTT. This chain connects TRBV28 to TRBJ1-3; D gene ambiguous. V was cut by 1 base and J by 9 bases, with 16 bases left in between. This CDR3 is built from 15 residues. Germline values: CDR1 MDHEN, CDR2 SYDVKM.

The V and J genes are TRBV28 and TRBJ1-1; weak D call: TRBD1 (6 bases). Between the trimmed V and J ends, which lost 5 bases and 4 bases, there was a span of 23 bases. Germline CDR1 is MDHEN and CDR2 is SYDVKM. This CDR3 is 17 amino acids long. CDR3 DNA sequence: TGTGCCAGCAGTCCACTGAAGGGGGGGTTGATAGGCACTGAAGCTTTCTTT. Translated, it gives CASSPLKGGLIGTEAFF.

J is TRBJ1-2 and V is TRBV11-2; 9 bases map to TRBD1. CDR1 is SGHAT, CDR2 FQNNGV, per germline. The CDR3 loop spans 14 amino acids. Trimming removed 3 bases from V and 3 bases from J; junction bases left unmatched: 2. In nucleotides, the CDR3 is TGTGCCAGCAGCTTTACAGGGGGCGACTATGGCTACACCTTC. Translated: CASSFTGGDYGYTF.

The chain links TRBV27 to TRBJ2-3, with TRBD2 matching over 15 bases. With V trimmed by 2 bases and J by 0 bases, 3 bases remained unmatched. CDR1 and CDR2 from the germline V gene are MNHEY and SMNVEV (reference sequence). This CDR3 spans 18 amino acids. CDR3 coding DNA: TGTGCCAGCAGTTTACGGACTAGCGGGGGGGATAGCACAGATACGCAGTATTTT. It specifies CASSLRTSGGDSTDTQYF.

In its sample, this clone was seen a few times. The genes are TRBV30 and TRBJ1-1, with TRBD1 as a possible D gene (6 bases). Germline V gives CDR1 GTSNPN, CDR2 SVGIG (reference sequence). Trimming pared 1 base from V and 6 bases from J, leaving 9 bases between. The CDR3 contains 12 residues. CDR3 nucleotide sequence: TGTGCCTGGAGTGACAGGGTCCCTGAAGCTTTCTTT. The encoded protein is CAWSDRVPEAFF.

CDR3 sequence reads: CASSHPRGGTSSNQPQHF. Written as DNA, the CDR3 is TGCGCCAGCAGCCACCCTCGGGGGGGGACGAGTAGCAATCAGCCCCAGCATTTT. V usage is TRBV4-1 and J usage is TRBJ1-5; tentatively, D is TRBD1 (5 bases). Trimming left V 3 bases short and J 0 bases short, with 18 bases between. Germline CDR1 MGHRA, CDR2 YSYEKL. The CDR3 loop spans 18 amino acids.

This rearrangement joins TRBV13 to TRBJ2-1; D uncertain. Germline values: CDR1 PRHDT, CDR2 FYEKMQ (reference sequence). The V end was cut by 4 bases, the J end by 2 bases, with 9 bases between. This CDR3 has 14 residues. CDR3 nucleotide sequence: TGTGCCAGCAGCTCTAGGTCGCCCTACAATGAGCAGTTCTTC. Its translation is CASSSRSPYNEQFF.

The V and J genes are TRBV7-9 and TRBJ1-3, with D maybe TRBD1 (6 bases). The V gene lost 4 bases and the J gene lost 2 bases, with 9 bases spanning the gap. The germline V gene has CDR1 SEHNR and CDR2 FQNEAQ (reference sequence). The CDR3 consists of 14 residues. This CDR3 is CASSSSGAGNTIYF. The CDR3 DNA sequence: TGTGCCAGCAGCTCATCAGGGGCTGGAAACACCATATATTTT.